This passage covers 30 T cell receptor beta chains from one sample sequenced in a study of blood T cell repertoires in COVID-19 (dated by TCRdb to 2019 to 2021). The library was prepared using the immunoSEQ multiplex PCR assay. Held by TCRdb, this immuneACCESS table contains in-frame sequences only and omits some clones. Under half of the omission traces to an unresolved V gene where checked; the cause of the rest is unknown. A total of around 200,000 clones appear in this sample, over 70% of them only once. Jointly, the top ten make up less than 3% of the sample. The specimen was peripheral blood. The receptors here all came from a man aged 50 to 59 with active or convalescent COVID-19.

The chain joins TRBV13 to TRBJ1-2; D remains unclear. Germline V CDR1 and CDR2: PRHDT, FYEKMQ (reference sequence). The CDR3 runs 14 residues. Trimming shortened V by 5 bases and J by 4 bases, and 14 bases separated the two germline ends. The CDR3 nucleotides read TGTGCCAGCAGCGACCAACGGGATCCCTATGGCTACACCTTC. Residues: CASSDQRDPYGYTF.

The genes are TRBV7-3 and TRBJ2-1; 14 nucleotides line up with TRBD2. The CDR3 length is 16 residues. Germline CDR1 reads SGHTA; CDR2 reads FQGTGA. Trimming cost V 2 bases and J 8 bases; bases outside gene matches: 5. The CDR3 region is CASSLVGTSGSHEQFF. CDR3 nucleotides: TGTGCCAGCAGCTTAGTGGGGACTAGCGGGAGTCATGAGCAGTTCTTC.

The V gene is TRBV5-1, the J gene TRBJ2-1; no firm D call. This CDR3 has 13 residues. Between the trimmed V and J ends, which lost 4 bases and 8 bases, there was a span of 13 bases. CDR1 is SGHRS and CDR2 is YFSETQ in the germline V gene. CDR3 coding DNA: TGCGCCAGCAGCCTCCTCGTCGGAGATGAGCAGTTCTTC. It translates to CASSLLVGDEQFF.

This chain joins TRBV19 and TRBJ2-3; TRBD1 matches at 7 bases. V lost 3 bases, J lost 9 bases, and 15 bases stayed unmatched. CDR1 is LNHDA and CDR2 is SQIVND in the germline V gene (reference sequence). This CDR3 comprises 16 residues. CDR3 amino acids: CASSIPQGPLWRTQYF. Here the CDR3 DNA reads TGTGCCAGTAGTATTCCACAGGGGCCATTGTGGAGGACGCAGTATTTT.

The CDR3 DNA reads TGTGCCAGCAGCTTGGGAACAGATAACTATGGCTACACCTTC. It translates to CASSLGTDNYGYTF. V and J are TRBV5-4 and TRBJ1-2; D is unresolved. CDR1 and CDR2 from the germline V gene are SGHNT and YYREEE (reference sequence). The CDR3 runs to 14 residues. The V end was cut by 0 bases, the J end by 1 base, with 7 bases between.

V usage is TRBV24-1 and J usage is TRBJ2-1, with D perhaps TRBD1 (6 bases). V lost 3 bases to trimming and J lost 5 bases, with 16 bases between them. Germline CDR1 is KGHDR and CDR2 is SFDVKD. CDR3 length: 16 amino acids. The CDR3 DNA reads TGTGCCACCAGTGATCGCGGACAGAGCGCCCACAATGAGCAGTTCTTC. This encodes CATSDRGQSAHNEQFF.

The chain links TRBV9 to TRBJ1-2; possibly TRBD1 for D (6 bases). The CDR3 runs 14 residues. Germline CDR1 and CDR2: SGDLS and YYNGEE. Trimming stripped 0 bases from V and 4 bases from J, with 10 bases between. CDR3: CASSVAGESYGYTF. The DNA for the CDR3 is TGTGCCAGCAGCGTAGCAGGGGAATCCTATGGCTACACCTTC.

This rearrangement joins TRBV27 to TRBJ1-2; D perhaps matches TRBD1 (6 bases). The CDR3 loop spans 17 amino acids. CDR1 is MNHEY and CDR2 is SMNVEV in the germline V gene (reference sequence). V gave up 7 bases and J gave up 8 bases, with 29 bases separating them. The CDR3 loop reads CASTTRAGRGIPRGYTF. CDR3 sequence (DNA): TGTGCCAGCACTACGAGAGCCGGCAGGGGAATCCCTCGGGGCTACACCTTC.

CDR3 protein: CASSYTGKGYTF. Written as DNA, the CDR3 is TGTGCCAGCAGCTACACCGGGAAAGGCTACACCTTC. This chain connects TRBV5-6 to TRBJ1-2; no firm D call. CDR1 and CDR2 (germline): SGHDT, YYEEEE. The CDR3 covers 12 residues. Trimming pared 3 bases from V and 8 bases from J, leaving 11 bases between.

The genes are TRBV5-6 and TRBJ1-2; D is ambiguous. V shed 4 bases and J shed 2 bases, with 6 bases lying between them. Germline CDR1 is SGHDT and CDR2 is YYEEEE. The CDR3 runs to 12 residues. The CDR3 region has the DNA TGTGCCAGCAGCGTCCTAAACTATGGCTACACCTTC. This encodes CASSVLNYGYTF. Full variable domain (outside the CDR3, taken from reference TRBV5-6 and TRBJ1-2): DAGVTQSPTHLIKTRGQQVTLRCSPKSGHDTVSWYQQALGQGPQFIFQYYEEEERQRGNFPDRFSGHQFPNYSSELNVNALLLGDSALYLCASSVLNYGYTFGSGTRLTVV.

The rearrangement joins TRBV18 to TRBJ1-1; TRBD1 agrees at 9 bases. V was clipped by 1 base and J by 5 bases; unmatched bases: 5. The germline gives CDR1 KGHSH, CDR2 LQKENI. The CDR3 consists of 15 residues. In nucleotides, the CDR3 is TGTGCCAGCTCACCACTTTACAGGGGGCGGACTGAAGCTTTCTTT. Translation gives CASSPLYRGRTEAFF.

The CDR3 sequence is CSVRGGHRSTEAFF. The CDR3 DNA reads as TGCAGCGTGAGGGGAGGGCATCGGAGCACTGAAGCTTTCTTT. V usage is TRBV29-1 and J usage is TRBJ1-1; D perhaps matches TRBD1 (5 bases). The germline V and J ends were trimmed by 6 bases and 4 bases, with 18 bases remaining between them. CDR1 and CDR2 from the germline V gene are SQVTM and ANQGSEA. The CDR3 runs to 14 residues.

The chain has TRBV18 and TRBJ2-1; D call uncertain. The CDR3 length is 13 residues. The V and J ends lost 2 bases and 8 bases respectively, with 10 bases between them. Germline CDR1 reads KGHSH; CDR2 reads LQKENI. The CDR3 sequence is CASSPSSADEQFF. CDR3 in DNA: TGTGCCAGCTCACCATCAAGCGCGGATGAGCAGTTCTTC.

The chain couples TRBV21-1 to TRBJ1-1. TRBV21-1 is listed as a pseudogene. There are 14 residues in the CDR3. The CDR3 coding sequence is TGTGCCAGCAGCAGATGGAGGGAGAACACTGAAGCTTTCTTT. The encoded protein is CASSRWRENTEAFF.

J is TRBJ2-2 and V is TRBV5-1; 9 bases align to TRBD1. V shed 4 bases and J 0 bases; nucleotides not matched to a gene: 7. Germline values: CDR1 SGHRS, CDR2 YFSETQ. This CDR3 is 17 amino acids long. CDR3 nucleotide sequence: TGCGCCAGCAGCAGGACACAGGGGGCGACGAACACCGGGGAGCTGTTTTTT. It codes for CASSRTQGATNTGELFF.

The rearrangement joins TRBV14 to TRBJ1-1; a weak D match, TRBD1 (5 bases). The germline CDR1 and CDR2 sequences are SGHDN and FVKESK. Trimming took off 4 bases at V and 3 bases at J, with 9 bases between the two ends. This CDR3 comprises 13 residues. The CDR3 nucleotides are TGTGCCAGCAGCCTAGGGGCCTACACTGAAGCTTTCTTT. It specifies CASSLGAYTEAFF.

J is TRBJ1-2 and V is TRBV18; D might be TRBD1 (6 bases). This CDR3 has 12 amino acids. Germline V CDR1 and CDR2: KGHSH, LQKENI. Trimming shortened V by 4 bases and J by 8 bases, and 11 bases separated the two germline ends. The CDR3 nucleotides are TGTGCCAGCTCACAACAGGGTGACGGCTACACCTTC. Translation gives CASSQQGDGYTF.

The chain employs TRBV12-3 or TRBV12-4 and TRBJ1-5, with unresolved D. V lost 8 bases and J lost 4, with 12 bases in between. The CDR3 runs 13 residues. CDR3 DNA: TGTGCCAGCGGTTCTTCGAGGAATCAGCCCCAGCATTTT. As protein: CASGSSRNQPQHF.

V gene TRBV6-4 combines with J gene TRBJ1-1; the D gene is possibly TRBD1 (5 bases). V lost 4 bases, J lost 5 bases, and 14 bases lay in between. This CDR3 contains 14 residues. Germline V CDR1 and CDR2: MRHNA, SNTAGT. CDR3 in DNA: TGTGCCAGCAGTGCGGGCAGGGAGGGTACTGAAGCTTTCTTT. Its protein product is CASSAGREGTEAFF.

The CDR3 coding sequence is TGTGCCAGCAGCTCCCGGACAGGGGGCTTCGGAAACACCATATATTTT. This encodes CASSSRTGGFGNTIYF. The chain couples TRBV5-6 to TRBJ1-3; 11 bases align to TRBD1. The CDR3 runs to 16 residues. V was clipped by 3 bases and J by 4 bases; unmatched bases: 6. CDR1 and CDR2 (germline): SGHDT, YYEEEE.

The chain uses TRBV18 and TRBJ1-1; 8 positions match TRBD1. The V and J ends lost 3 bases and 7 bases, in that order; junction bases with no gene match: 13. This CDR3 has 16 residues. The germline CDR1 and CDR2 sequences are KGHSH and LQKENI. This CDR3 is CASSPFATGALGEAFF. CDR3 bases: TGTGCCAGCTCACCCTTTGCGACAGGGGCCTTGGGTGAAGCTTTCTTT.

V gene TRBV28 combines with J gene TRBJ2-4, with D tentatively TRBD1 (5 bases). The CDR3 is 16 amino acids. Trimming pared 5 bases from V and 3 bases from J, leaving 17 bases between. The germline gives CDR1 MDHEN, CDR2 SYDVKM. CDR3 bases: TGTGCCAGCAGTATCTTGGTGTGGGGCAGCAAAAACATTCAGTACTTC. Translating it yields CASSILVWGSKNIQYF.

The chain combines TRBV7-8 with TRBJ1-4; D not resolved. The germline V gene encodes CDR1 SGHVS and CDR2 FQNEAQ. The length of the CDR3 is 15 residues. The germline V and J ends were trimmed by 5 bases and 0 bases, with 10 bases remaining between them. The CDR3 DNA is TGTGCCAGCAGCAAAGCGGGATCAACTAATGAAAAACTGTTTTTT. Its translation is CASSKAGSTNEKLFF. Based on the CDR3 plus reference TRBV7-8 and TRBJ1-4, the full variable domain is GAGVSQSPRYKVAKRGQDVALRCDPISGHVSLFWYQQALGQGPEFLTYFQNEAQLDKSGLPSDRFFAERPEGSVSTLKIQRTQQEDSAVYLCASSKAGSTNEKLFFGSGTQLSVL.

This clone has more than one count but fewer than ten. This chain connects TRBV6-1 to TRBJ2-6, with D possibly matching TRBD1 (6 bases). Germline V gene lookup returns CDR1 MNHNS and CDR2 SASEGT. The CDR3 extends over 15 amino acids. V was cut by 2 bases and J by 1 base, with 6 bases left in between. This chain's CDR3 is CASSETGSGANVLTF. CDR3 DNA sequence: TGTGCCAGCAGTGAAACAGGGTCTGGGGCCAACGTCCTGACTTTC.

The chain carries TRBV7-2 and TRBJ2-2; D is possibly TRBD2 (7 bases). The CDR3 has 13 amino acids. Germline CDR1 is SGHTA and CDR2 is FQGNSA. Trimming left V 10 bases short and J 4 bases short, with 13 bases between. The CDR3 loop reads CATGGPFTGELFF. CDR3 nucleotides: TGTGCCACGGGGGGCCCATTCACCGGGGAGCTGTTTTTT.

The chain recombines TRBV4-1 with TRBJ2-2, with a weak D call TRBD2 (6 bases). Germline values: CDR1 MGHRA, CDR2 YSYEKL. V shed 2 bases and J shed 4 bases, with 11 bases lying between them. The CDR3 covers 15 residues. The CDR3 loop is CASSQLGGSTGELFF. DNA of the CDR3: TGCGCCAGCAGCCAACTTGGAGGGAGCACCGGGGAGCTGTTTTTT.

This clone is a singleton in its sample. This chain connects TRBV28 to TRBJ1-4, with D tentatively TRBD1 (5 bases). The CDR3 covers 14 residues. Per germline, CDR1 MDHEN and CDR2 SYDVKM. The ends were cut back, 5 bases at V and 8 bases at J, with 15 bases in the middle. The CDR3 sequence is CASSRQRSGEKLFF. In DNA form, the CDR3 reads TGTGCCAGCAGTCGACAGCGAAGCGGGGAAAAACTGTTTTTT.

The chain recombines TRBV6-5 with TRBJ2-7; TRBD1 is a possible D gene (8 bases). The CDR3 runs 15 residues. Trimming removed 3 bases at V and 6 bases at J, with 18 bases between. Germline V lookup: CDR1 MNHEY, CDR2 SVGAGI. The DNA for the CDR3 is TGTGCCAGCAGTTATTTCATGACAGGGGAGGGCGAGCAGTACTTC. Translating gives CASSYFMTGEGEQYF.

The chain combines TRBV5-1 with TRBJ2-5; 9 bases agree with TRBD2. In germline, CDR1 is SGHRS, CDR2 YFSETQ. V lost 5 bases and J lost 0; bases outside the gene matches: 8. CDR3 length: 16 residues. The chain's CDR3 is CASRFSGGTYQETQYF. Here the CDR3 DNA reads TGCGCCAGCAGGTTTAGCGGGGGAACGTACCAAGAGACCCAGTACTTC.

In its sample, this clone was seen once. The chain's CDR3 is CATQGSAMNTEAFF. As DNA, the CDR3 is TGCGCCACACAGGGGTCAGCAATGAACACTGAAGCTTTCTTT. The genes are TRBV10-2 and TRBJ1-1; 7 bases fit TRBD1. Germline CDR1 and CDR2: WSHSY and SAAADI. Unmatched junction bases numbered 8, after V lost 10 bases and J lost 0 bases. CDR3 length: 14 amino acids.